One and the same sample provided the 8 T cell receptor beta chains below, sequenced in a study of OX40 agonist ivuxolimab in advanced cancers. Library preparation was by the immunoSEQ multiplex PCR assay. In TCRdb, the immuneACCESS table is reduced to in-frame sequences with V and J assigned. These tables do not hold every clone; where another copy was compared, an unresolved V gene accounts for under half, and the others remain unexplained. A total of 80,000 to 95,000 clones appear in this sample, 86% of them only once. The top ten constitute 2% of the sample. The material sequenced was CD4+ or CD8+ T cells sorted from blood, taken in a trial of the OX40 agonist ivuxolimab. Receptor source: an adult with an advanced solid tumor such as melanoma, head and neck, liver or kidney cancer.

The chain combines TRBV7-2 with TRBJ2-5, with TRBD2 as a possible D gene (6 bases). V lost 5 bases and J 5 bases, leaving 12 bases between the germline ends. This CDR3 has 13 residues. Germline lookup yields CDR1 SGHTA and CDR2 FQGNSA. The chain's CDR3 is CASSPSGGETQYF. CDR3 bases: TGTGCCAGCAGCCCCTCTGGGGGGGAGACCCAGTACTTC.

The V gene is TRBV19, the J gene TRBJ1-5; D is undetermined. Trimming cost V 4 bases and J 2 bases, with 15 bases left between them. From germline, CDR1 is LNHDA and CDR2 SQIVND (reference sequence). CDR3 length: 16 residues. Written as DNA, the CDR3 is TGTGCCAGTAGTAGGCACTACGGGATAGGCAATCAGCCCCAGCATTTT. This gives the protein CASSRHYGIGNQPQHF.

The genes are TRBV19 and TRBJ1-5; a weak D match, TRBD1 (5 bases). The CDR3 length is 15 residues. Germline CDR1 and CDR2: LNHDA and SQIVND (reference sequence). The germline V and J ends were trimmed by 1 base and 8 bases, with 15 bases remaining between them. CDR3: CASSIVGQGIKPQHF. The CDR3 region has the DNA TGTGCCAGTAGTATAGTAGGGCAGGGAATCAAGCCCCAGCATTTT. Filled out from reference TRBV19 and TRBJ1-5, the complete variable domain reads DGGITQSPKYLFRKEGQNVTLSCEQNLNHDAMYWYRQDPGQGLRLIYYSQIVNDFQKGDIAEGYSVSREKKESFPLTVTSAQKNPTAFYLCASSIVGQGIKPQHFGDGTRLSIL.

CDR3 sequence reads: CATLAGGTTDTQYF. The CDR3 nucleotides are TGTGCCACCCTAGCGGGGGGAACCACAGATACGCAGTATTTT. V and J are TRBV10-3 and TRBJ2-3, with 11 positions matching TRBD2. The CDR3 consists of 14 residues. CDR1 is ENHRY and CDR2 is SYGVKD in the germline V gene. The junction had 5 bases not matched to a gene; V was cut back by 10 bases and J by 2 bases.

Here the CDR3 DNA reads TGTGCCAGCAGCTTAAGTCGGGGGGCAACTAATGAAAAACTGTTTTTT. Translation gives CASSLSRGATNEKLFF. The J gene is TRBJ1-4, the V gene TRBV7-9, with D possibly TRBD1 on 5 matching bases. Germline V lookup: CDR1 SEHNR, CDR2 FQNEAQ (reference sequence). The CDR3 totals 16 residues. Trimming shortened V by 2 bases and J by 0 bases, and 10 bases separated the two germline ends.

This clone was observed a few times. This chain joins TRBV6-9 and TRBJ1-5; 10 bases fit TRBD1. This CDR3 is 15 amino acids long. Germline lookup yields CDR1 MNHGY and CDR2 SVAAGI. Germline trimming cut 2 bases from V and 3 bases from J; bases unmatched to any gene: 1. DNA of the CDR3: TGTGCCAGCAGTTATCGACAGGGGGCCAATCAGCCCCAGCATTTT. Its translation: CASSYRQGANQPQHF.

This sequence joins TRBV11-3 and TRBJ2-1; perhaps D is TRBD1 or TRBD2 (7 bases each). The CDR3 covers 16 residues. Between the trimmed V and J ends, which lost 4 bases and 4 bases, there was a span of 17 bases. Germline values: CDR1 SGHNT, CDR2 YENEEA. This chain's CDR3 is CASSSGGSGEYNEQFF. The CDR3 DNA follows: TGTGCCAGCAGCTCAGGGGGGAGCGGGGAGTACAATGAGCAGTTCTTC.

The V gene is TRBV6-5, the J gene TRBJ1-6, with 9 nucleotides matching TRBD1. Germline V gives CDR1 MNHEY, CDR2 SVGAGI. This CDR3 contains 16 residues. J was trimmed by 7 bases and V by 4 bases; bases with no gene match: 8. The CDR3 region is CASSSRQGVINSPLHF. DNA for the CDR3: TGTGCCAGCAGTTCCCGACAGGGGGTTATCAATTCACCCCTCCACTTT.